These 25 T cell receptor beta chains were sequenced from one sample in a study of cytomegalovirus exposure and HLA in healthy donors. Primers: 60 Vbeta forward and 13 Jbeta reverse. Libraries were prepared by immunoSEQ multiplex PCR; TCRdb keeps only in-frame clonotypes and omits some of them. The sample consists of some 180,000 clones, around three quarters of them appearing once. Sequences were obtained from PBMCs. The receptors here all came from a woman aged 30 to 39 in good health and CMV-seronegative.

This clone was observed a handful of times. The genes are TRBV10-3 and TRBJ2-7; D perhaps matches TRBD2 (5 bases). Germline-derived CDR1 and CDR2 are ENHRY and SYGVKD. V gave up 10 bases and J gave up 3 bases, with 16 bases separating them. This CDR3 has 13 amino acids. The CDR3 is CASFSGDLYEQYF. In DNA, the CDR3 is TGTGCCAGTTTCAGCGGAGACCTCTACGAGCAGTACTTC.

This clone was detected once. The rearrangement joins TRBV5-4 to TRBJ2-3, with unresolved D. The length of the CDR3 is 15 residues. Trimming shortened V by 0 bases and J by 0 bases, and 8 bases separated the two germline ends. Germline CDR1 is SGHNT and CDR2 is YYREEE (reference sequence). CDR3 amino acids: CASSLDDTSTDTQYF. CDR3 nucleotide sequence: TGTGCCAGCAGCTTGGACGACACTAGCACAGATACGCAGTATTTT.

The rearrangement uses TRBV7-2 and TRBJ2-3; tentatively, D is TRBD1 (5 bases). CDR1 SGHTA and CDR2 FQGNSA come from the germline V gene. Trimming removed 1 base from V and 8 bases from J, with 16 bases in between. The CDR3 sequence is 15 residues long. The CDR3 spells CASSLGQGTSTTQYF. Written as DNA, the CDR3 is TGTGCCAGCAGCTTAGGGCAGGGCACCTCTACTACGCAGTATTTT.

J is TRBJ1-3 and V is TRBV13; tentative D call: TRBD1 (5 bases). The germline CDR1 and CDR2 sequences are PRHDT and FYEKMQ (reference sequence). V lost 2 bases, J lost 4 bases, and 9 bases lay in between. CDR3 length: 14 amino acids. CDR3 residues: CASSLSGGGNTIYF. Written as DNA, the CDR3 is TGTGCCAGCAGCTTATCCGGGGGAGGAAACACCATATATTTT.

The chain combines TRBV30 with TRBJ1-3, with 7 bases fitting TRBD1. Germline V gives CDR1 GTSNPN, CDR2 SVGIG (reference sequence). Trimming at V came to 3 bases and at J to 0 bases, leaving 8 bases not matched to a gene. This CDR3 is 16 amino acids long. In nucleotides, the CDR3 is TGTGCCTGGAGGGGTGGGGACAGCTACTCTGGAAACACCATATATTTT. Amino acids: CAWRGGDSYSGNTIYF. Together with reference TRBV30 and TRBJ1-3, the CDR3 gives the full variable domain: SQTIHQWPATLVQPVGSPLSLECTVEGTSNPNLYWYRQAAGRGLQLLFYSVGIGQISSEVPQNLSASRPQDRQFILSSKKLLLSDSGFYLCAWRGGDSYSGNTIYFGEGSWLTVV.

The chain links TRBV30 to TRBJ2-1, with TRBD2 matching over 10 bases. Trimming removed 7 bases from V and 8 bases from J; junction bases left unmatched: 8. Germline V gives CDR1 GTSNPN, CDR2 SVGIG (reference sequence). The CDR3 totals 13 residues. CDR3 sequence (DNA): TGTGCCTTAGATCCGGGACTAGCGCATGAGCAGTTCTTC. This translates into CALDPGLAHEQFF.

V and J are TRBV2 and TRBJ2-2; D call uncertain. Germline CDR1 reads SNHLY; CDR2 reads FYNNEI. Trimming stripped 8 bases from V and 1 base from J, with 8 bases between. This CDR3 spans 13 amino acids. The CDR3 protein is CASGPRNTGELFF. The CDR3 nucleotides read TGTGCCAGCGGTCCCAGGAACACCGGGGAGCTGTTTTTT. Drawing the rest from reference TRBV2 and TRBJ2-2, the complete variable domain is EPEVTQTPSHQVTQMGQEVILRCVPISNHLYFYWYRQILGQKVEFLVSFYNNEISEKSEIFDDQFSVERPDGSNFTLKIRSTKLEDSAMYFCASGPRNTGELFFGEGSRLTVL.

Only a few counts were recorded for this clone. This chain links TRBV4-1 with TRBJ2-7; the match to TRBD2 covers 7 bases. The CDR3 is made up of 18 amino acids. Per the germline V gene, CDR1 is MGHRA and CDR2 is YSYEKL. After removal of 0 bases from V and 7 bases from J, the junction contained 18 bases not matched to a gene. The CDR3 loop is CASSQDEERDFFVIEQYF. As DNA, the CDR3 is TGCGCCAGCAGCCAAGATGAGGAGCGGGACTTCTTTGTGATTGAGCAGTACTTC.

This sequence joins TRBV6-5 and TRBJ1-1; D gene unclear. In germline, CDR1 is MNHEY, CDR2 SVGAGI. CDR3 length: 11 amino acids. Trimming removed 7 bases from V and 2 bases from J, with 5 bases in between. This CDR3 is CASTSNTEAFF. In DNA form, the CDR3 reads TGTGCCAGCACTAGTAACACTGAAGCTTTCTTT.

The chain combines TRBV5-3 with TRBJ1-2, with D possibly TRBD1 on 6 matching bases. TRBV5-3 counts as an open reading frame of uncertain function. The CDR3 length is 14 residues. The V end was cut by 5 bases, the J end by 3 bases, with 14 bases between. For the CDR3, the DNA is TGTGCCAGAAGTAGAACGGACAGCTACTATGGCTACACCTTC. Encoded protein: CARSRTDSYYGYTF.

The chain combines TRBV11-2 with TRBJ2-2, with 10 bases aligning to TRBD1. Germline V CDR1 and CDR2: SGHAT, FQNNGV. The CDR3 is made up of 17 amino acids. J was trimmed by 3 bases and V by 0 bases; bases with no gene match: 4. Here the CDR3 reads CASSLDRTGGYTGELFF. The CDR3 DNA follows: TGTGCCAGCAGCTTAGATCGGACAGGGGGGTACACCGGGGAGCTGTTTTTT.

This clone appeared a single time. The genes are TRBV7-2 and TRBJ2-2, with D perhaps matching TRBD1 (6 bases). The CDR3 loop spans 16 amino acids. The V and J ends lost 3 bases and 0 bases respectively, with 11 bases between them. The V gene's germline CDR1 is SGHTA and CDR2 FQGNSA. The CDR3 is CASSFWGPPNTGELFF. DNA of the CDR3: TGTGCCAGCAGCTTTTGGGGGCCACCGAACACCGGGGAGCTGTTTTTT.

V is TRBV13 and J is TRBJ2-1; D is possibly TRBD2 (6 bases). Germline CDR1 and CDR2: PRHDT and FYEKMQ (reference sequence). V dropped 10 bases and J dropped 3 bases, with 10 bases sitting between them. CDR3 length: 12 residues. The CDR3 nucleotides are TGTGCCACCGGGACTGACTACAATGAGCAGTTCTTC. Its protein product is CATGTDYNEQFF.

The rearrangement uses TRBV7-9 and TRBJ2-5, with D maybe TRBD2 (6 bases). The DNA end lines up better with TRBJ2-7; the J call may be wrong. Per the germline V gene, CDR1 is SEHNR and CDR2 is FQNEAQ (reference sequence). The CDR3 sequence is 16 residues long. The CDR3 DNA reads as TGTGCCAGCAGTCGACGGAGTGGACTATCCTCCTACGAGCAGTACTTC. It encodes CASSRRSGLSSYEQYF.

This clone was observed a few times. This chain uses TRBV28 with TRBJ1-1, with 7 bases fitting TRBD1. The trim removed 5 bases at V and 3 bases at J, leaving 18 bases unmatched. The CDR3 has 18 residues. The germline CDR1 and CDR2 sequences are MDHEN and SYDVKM. CDR3 in amino acids: CASSPSGRNRGLHTEAFF. DNA of the CDR3: TGTGCCAGCAGTCCCAGCGGCAGGAACAGGGGCTTGCACACTGAAGCTTTCTTT. Together with reference TRBV28 and TRBJ1-1, the CDR3 gives the full variable domain: DVKVTQSSRYLVKRTGEKVFLECVQDMDHENMFWYRQDPGLGLRLIYFSYDVKMKEKGDIPEGYSVSREKKERFSLILESASTNQTSMYLCASSPSGRNRGLHTEAFFGQGTRLTVV.

A note on this clone: At the DNA level, this CDR3 is encoded by other sequences in the same sample as well. The genes are TRBV4-1 and TRBJ2-7, with TRBD2 matching over 7 bases. The trim removed 6 bases at V and 0 bases at J, leaving 5 bases unmatched. Per the germline V gene, CDR1 is MGHRA and CDR2 is YSYEKL. The CDR3 consists of 14 residues. The CDR3 loop reads CASRTTSLSYEQYF. CDR3 nucleotide sequence: TGCGCCAGCAGGACGACTAGCCTCTCCTACGAGCAGTACTTC.

The genes are TRBV2 and TRBJ1-5, with 12 bases lining up with TRBD1. The V gene's germline CDR1 is SNHLY and CDR2 FYNNEI. This CDR3 is built from 15 residues. The V and J ends lost 5 bases and 3 bases, in that order; junction bases with no gene match: 2. The CDR3 DNA reads as TGTGCCAGCAGTCCGGGACAGGGGGCCAATCAGCCCCAGCATTTT. Protein: CASSPGQGANQPQHF.

The J gene is TRBJ2-5, the V gene TRBV6-1; TRBD1 agrees at 7 bases. The J call may be faulty, since TRBJ2-7 better matches the DNA end. The CDR3 length is 13 residues. The germline V gene encodes CDR1 MNHNS and CDR2 SASEGT. Written as DNA, the CDR3 is TGTGCCAGCCTGGGACAGTTTCTCCACGAGCAGTACTTC. Protein sequence: CASLGQFLHEQYF.

This clone was picked up a small number of times. J is TRBJ1-3 and V is TRBV30, with TRBD1 identical over 7 bases. V lost 1 base and J lost 4; bases outside the gene matches: 22. CDR3 length equals 20 residues. In germline, CDR1 is GTSNPN, CDR2 SVGIG (reference sequence). In DNA, the CDR3 is TGTGCCTGGAGTGACTTTACAGGGGCCTTTTTCTCAGACGGAGGAAACACCATATATTTT. As protein: CAWSDFTGAFFSDGGNTIYF.

The gene calls are TRBV10-3 and TRBJ1-1, with D tentatively TRBD1 (6 bases). Trimming removed 10 bases from V and 2 bases from J, with 11 bases in between. This CDR3 spans 12 amino acids. CDR1 is ENHRY, CDR2 SYGVKD, per germline. The DNA for the CDR3 is TGTGCCAACCGGGACACCAACACTGAAGCTTTCTTT. It translates to CANRDTNTEAFF.

The chain carries TRBV6-5 and TRBJ2-1; 9 positions match TRBD1. There are 14 residues in the CDR3. Per germline, CDR1 MNHEY and CDR2 SVGAGI. Germline trimming cut 6 bases from V and 6 bases from J; bases unmatched to any gene: 6. The CDR3 DNA reads as TGTGCCAGCAGCAGGGACAGGGACTTCAATGAGCAGTTCTTC. This translates into CASSRDRDFNEQFF.

J is TRBJ1-5 and V is TRBV7-9; no definite D call. In germline, CDR1 is SEHNR, CDR2 FQNEAQ (reference sequence). Trimming removed 7 bases at V and 1 base at J, with 8 bases between. The length of the CDR3 is 13 residues. The CDR3 DNA reads as TGTGCCAGCACCCAGGAAAGCAATCAGCCCCAGCATTTT. It encodes CASTQESNQPQHF.

DNA for the CDR3: TGTGCCAGCAGCTTTTTCCAGGACAGGGGAGGCCCCTACGAGCAGTACTTC. Protein product: CASSFFQDRGGPYEQYF. The chain combines TRBV7-6 with TRBJ2-7, with TRBD1 matching over 9 bases. The CDR3 has 17 amino acids. The germline V gene encodes CDR1 SGHVS and CDR2 FNYEAQ. V lost 3 bases to trimming and J lost 2 bases; unmatched junction nucleotides: 11.

This chain links TRBV29-1 with TRBJ2-1; a weak D match, TRBD1 (6 bases). Trimming took 4 bases from V and 1 from J, leaving 11 bases between them. The CDR3 runs 14 residues. The V gene's germline CDR1 is SQVTM and CDR2 ANQGSEA. This chain's CDR3 is CSVVGTSSYNEQFF. DNA of the CDR3: TGCAGCGTTGTGGGGACAAGTTCCTACAATGAGCAGTTCTTC.

This clone was counted only a few times. The V and J genes are TRBV15 and TRBJ1-4, with D maybe TRBD1 (5 bases). CDR3 size: 14 residues. The V and J ends lost 0 bases and 7 bases respectively, with 9 bases between them. The germline gives CDR1 LNHNV, CDR2 YYDKDF (reference sequence). The CDR3 bases are TGTGCCACCAGCAGAGATTGGGGGGGTGAAAAACTGTTTTTT. Encoded protein: CATSRDWGGEKLFF.